This TCR beta chain was captured by sequencing in a study of T cell responses to AZD1222 COVID-19 vaccine. The study, taken as a whole, reports: Among the donors, most were white British and more were female, and clonal diversity was possibly underestimated. Of spike-specific TCRs, nearly half reportedly target regions left unmutated in variants.

Details on this clone: Its antigen is undetermined.

The CDR3 contains 15 residues. Trimming stripped 4 bases from V and 0 bases from J, with 12 bases between. The germline gives CDR1 SGHDN, CDR2 FVKESK. Generated by immunoSEQ multiplex PCR, the TCRdb table keeps only in-frame clones and is missing some. Seen here are over 20,000 clones, 88% observed once, and the top ten hold approximately 2.6%. Sequencing was performed on peripheral blood, taken 28 days after the second AZD1222 dose. V gene TRBV14 combines with J gene TRBJ1-2, with D maybe TRBD1 (6 bases). The origin of this receptor is an adult who received the AZD1222 COVID-19 vaccine. This CDR3 is CASSPRAGANYGYTF. In DNA, the CDR3 is TGTGCCAGCAGCCCCCGGGCAGGGGCTAACTATGGCTACACCTTC.